The rows below give T cell receptor beta chains drawn from one sample of a study of blood T cell repertoires in COVID-19. This table comes from immunoSEQ multiplex PCR, and its TCRdb copy is limited to in-frame clones, with some not included. The table has a few hundred thousand clones, approximately 81% seen once. Sequencing input: PBMCs or T cells enriched from blood (not recorded which). These receptor sequences come from a middle-aged man who had recovered from COVID-19. The CDR3 runs from the conserved cysteine through the conserved F or W. D genes are given only for firm matches. Only part of the rows carry a size: once, few, many, or a class if the clone is expanded.

TRBJ1-1 | TRBV24-1 | . | . | TGTGCCACCAGTGAAACGGACTCCTCCCAAGAAGCTTTCTTT | CATSETDSSQEAFF
TRBJ2-3 | TRBV3-1/TRBV3-2 | TRBD1 | . | TGTGCCAGCAGCCAAGTACAGGGGCCTAGCACAGATACGCAGTATTTT | CASSQVQGPSTDTQYF
TRBJ2-1 | TRBV9 | TRBD2 | . | TGTGCCAGCAGCGGACTAGCGGGAGGAGCCTACAATGAGCAGTTCTTC | CASSGLAGGAYNEQFF
TRBJ2-7 | TRBV2 | . | . | TGTGCCAGCAGTGAAGGACTAGTAAGCGAGCAGTACTTC | CASSEGLVSEQYF
TRBJ1-1 | TRBV20-1 | . | once | TGCAGTACCCAAGACAGGTCTGAAGCTTTCTTT | CSTQDRSEAFF
TRBJ2-5 | TRBV24-1 | TRBD2 | . | TGTGCCACCGGCCTAGCGGCACAAGAGACCCAGTACTTC | CATGLAAQETQYF
TRBJ2-7 | TRBV5-1 | . | . | TGCGCCAGCAGCCCCGGTAGCGAGCAGTACTTC | CASSPGSEQYF
TRBJ2-5 | TRBV24-1 | . | . | TGTGCCACCAGTGGGACAACGCAAGAGACCCAGTACTTC | CATSGTTQETQYF
TRBJ2-3 | TRBV9 | TRBD2 | . | TGTGCCAGCAGCGTAGAAAGCGGGAGCTCCTGGGATACGCAGTATTTT | CASSVESGSSWDTQYF
TRBJ2-1 | TRBV24-1 | . | . | TGTGCCACCAGTGATCCGGACAGAAAATACAATGAGCAGTTCTTC | CATSDPDRKYNEQFF
TRBJ1-4 | TRBV5-4 | . | once | TGTGCCAGCAAACGGGCAGGGAATGAAAAACTGTTTTTT | CASKRAGNEKLFF
TRBJ1-3 | TRBV11-3 | . | . | TGTGCCAGCAGCTTATCTCGGGACTACGGAAACACCATATATTTT | CASSLSRDYGNTIYF
TRBJ1-3 | TRBV5-1 | . | . | TGCGCCAGCAGGGTCGGCGCTCGGGACACCATATATTTT | CASRVGARDTIYF
TRBJ1-4 | TRBV4-1 | . | . | TGCGCCAGCAGCCAAGAGGCGGGGTTTCATCCTAATGAAAAACTGTTTTTT | CASSQEAGFHPNEKLFF
TRBJ2-4 | TRBV13 | . | . | TGTGCCAGCAGCAAAGACCGGACAGAAAAAAACATTCAGTACTTC | CASSKDRTEKNIQYF